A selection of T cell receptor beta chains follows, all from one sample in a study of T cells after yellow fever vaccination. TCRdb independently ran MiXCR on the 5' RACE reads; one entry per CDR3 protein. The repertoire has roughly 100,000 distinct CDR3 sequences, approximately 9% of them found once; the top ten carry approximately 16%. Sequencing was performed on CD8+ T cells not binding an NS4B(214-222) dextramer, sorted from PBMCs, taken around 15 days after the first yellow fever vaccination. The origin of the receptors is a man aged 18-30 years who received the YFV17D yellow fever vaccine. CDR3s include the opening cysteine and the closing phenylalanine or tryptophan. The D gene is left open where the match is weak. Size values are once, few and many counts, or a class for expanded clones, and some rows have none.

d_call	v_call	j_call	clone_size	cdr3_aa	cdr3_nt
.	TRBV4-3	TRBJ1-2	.	CACSQGTAGYTF	TGCGCCTGCAGCCAAGGAACAGCCGGCTACACCTTC
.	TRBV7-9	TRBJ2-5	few	CASSPDLWETQYF	TGTGCCAGCAGCCCGGACCTTTGGGAGACCCAGTACTTC
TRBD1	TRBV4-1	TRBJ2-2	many	CASSPRQGTGELFF	TGCGCCAGCAGCCCCAGACAGGGTACCGGGGAGCTGTTTTTT
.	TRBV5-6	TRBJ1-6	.	CACSLGGTSPLHF	TGTGCCTGCAGCTTGGGCGGAACTTCACCCCTCCACTTT
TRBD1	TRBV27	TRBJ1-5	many	CASSLGTGQGQPQHF	TGTGCCAGCAGTTTAGGGACAGGGCAAGGTCAGCCCCAGCATTTT
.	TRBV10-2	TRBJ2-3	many	CASSEDQRFSQYF	TGCGCCAGCAGTGAGGACCAGCGCTTTTCGCAGTATTTT
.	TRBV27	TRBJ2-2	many	CASTSGAGTGELFF	TGTGCCAGCACCTCGGGGGCCGGCACCGGGGAGCTGTTTTTT
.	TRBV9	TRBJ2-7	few	CASSVEDRAPSYEQYF	TGTGCCAGCAGCGTAGAGGACAGAGCCCCTTCCTACGAGCAGTACTTC
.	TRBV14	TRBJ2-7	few	CASGHSSYEQYF	TGTGCCAGCGGCCATTCCTCCTACGAGCAGTACTTC
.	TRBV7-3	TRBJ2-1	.	CASSLTASSYNEQFF	TGTGCCAGCAGCTTAACTGCTAGCTCCTACAATGAGCAGTTCTTC
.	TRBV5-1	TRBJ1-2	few	CASSLAVSNYGYTF	TGCGCCAGCAGCTTGGCGGTTTCTAACTATGGCTACACCTTC
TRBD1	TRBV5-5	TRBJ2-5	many	CASNEDRMETQYF	TGTGCCAGCAACGAGGACAGGATGGAGACCCAGTACTTC
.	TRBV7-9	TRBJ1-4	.	CASSSSRAKNEKLFF	TGTGCCAGCAGCTCTTCCAGGGCGAAGAATGAAAAACTGTTTTTT
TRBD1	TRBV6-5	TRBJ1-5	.	CASSYFLTGYSNQPQHF	TGTGCCAGCAGTTACTTTCTGACAGGGTATAGCAATCAGCCCCAGCATTTT
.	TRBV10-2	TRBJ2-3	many	CASSELGGAGTDTQYF	TGCGCCAGCAGTGAGTTGGGGGGGGCCGGTACAGATACGCAGTATTTT
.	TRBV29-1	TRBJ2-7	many	CSVGDTSYEQYF	TGCAGCGTTGGGGATACATCCTACGAGCAGTACTTC
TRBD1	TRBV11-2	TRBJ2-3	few	CATITGEFTDTQYF	TGTGCCACCATCACAGGGGAGTTCACAGATACGCAGTATTTT
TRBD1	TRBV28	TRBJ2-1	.	CASSFGTGIYNEQFF	TGTGCCAGCAGTTTCGGGACAGGGATCTACAATGAGCAGTTCTTC
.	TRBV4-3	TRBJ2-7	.	CASSQDLSSDEQYF	TGCGCCAGCAGCCAAGATCTCAGTTCTGACGAGCAGTACTTC
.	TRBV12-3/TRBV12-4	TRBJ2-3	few	CASSPTRSTDTQYF	TGTGCCAGCAGTCCAACTCGGAGCACAGATACGCAGTATTTT
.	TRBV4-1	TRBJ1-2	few	CASSPTTGTAYGYTF	TGCGCCAGCAGCCCTACTACCGGGACTGCTTATGGCTACACCTTC
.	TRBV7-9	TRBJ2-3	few	CASSSSPSTDTQYF	TGTGCCAGCAGCTCGTCTCCGAGCACAGATACGCAGTATTTT
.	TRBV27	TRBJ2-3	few	CASSFEPTTDTQYF	TGTGCCAGCAGTTTCGAACCGACGACAGATACGCAGTATTTT
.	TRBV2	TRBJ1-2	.	CASSRGYGYTF	TGTGCCAGCAGCCGAGGATATGGCTACACCTTC
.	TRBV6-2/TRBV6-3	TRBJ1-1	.	CASRRSGPLGTEAFF	TGTGCCAGCCGCCGGTCAGGCCCCTTAGGCACTGAAGCTTTCTTT
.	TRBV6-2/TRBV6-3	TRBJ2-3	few	CASSYAGINTQYF	TGTGCCAGCAGTTACGCGGGGATAAATACGCAGTATTTT
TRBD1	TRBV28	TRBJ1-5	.	CASSLPDRGNQPQHF	TGTGCCAGCAGTCTCCCGGACAGGGGCAATCAGCCCCAGCATTTT
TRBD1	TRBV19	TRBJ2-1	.	CASSLRGPYNEQFF	TGTGCCAGTAGTTTAAGGGGGCCCTACAATGAGCAGTTCTTC
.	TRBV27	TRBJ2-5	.	CASGTGNLETQYF	TGTGCCAGCGGAACAGGGAACCTAGAGACCCAGTACTTC
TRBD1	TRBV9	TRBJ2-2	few	CASSPPLGGRTGELFF	TGTGCCAGCAGCCCACCTCTAGGGGGCCGTACCGGGGAGCTGTTTTTT
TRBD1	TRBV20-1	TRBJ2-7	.	CSAHTTGQGTSYEQYF	TGCAGTGCTCACACTACCGGACAGGGCACGTCCTACGAGCAGTACTTC
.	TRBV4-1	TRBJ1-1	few	CASSQLSTAVNTEAFF	TGCGCCAGCAGCCAGCTCTCGACCGCCGTTAACACTGAAGCTTTCTTT
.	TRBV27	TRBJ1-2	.	CASSFSSVQPDGYTF	TGTGCCAGCAGTTTCTCTAGTGTACAGCCCGATGGCTACACCTTC
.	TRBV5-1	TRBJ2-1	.	CASSNWDFALPVSYNEQFF	TGCGCCAGCAGTAATTGGGACTTCGCCCTTCCTGTCTCCTACAATGAGCAGTTCTTC
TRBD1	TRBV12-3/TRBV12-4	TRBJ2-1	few	CASSQDRVGYNEQFF	TGTGCCAGCAGCCAGGACAGGGTGGGCTACAATGAGCAGTTCTTC
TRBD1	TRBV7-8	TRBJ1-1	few	CASSFGTGVPNTEAFF	TGTGCCAGCAGCTTCGGGACAGGGGTTCCGAACACTGAAGCTTTCTTT
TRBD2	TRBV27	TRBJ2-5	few	CASSPGLAVETQYF	TGTGCCAGCAGTCCGGGACTAGCGGTTGAGACCCAGTACTTC
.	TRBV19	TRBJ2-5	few	CASSISIHRETQYF	TGTGCCAGTAGTATATCCATTCACCGAGAGACCCAGTACTTC
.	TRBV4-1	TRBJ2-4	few	CASSPYIGEAGVIQYF	TGCGCCAGCAGCCCCTATATTGGTGAGGCAGGGGTCATTCAGTACTTC
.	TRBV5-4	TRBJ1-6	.	CASSWGTGNSPLHF	TGTGCCAGCAGCTGGGGGACGGGAAATTCACCCCTCCACTTT
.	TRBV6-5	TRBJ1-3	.	CASSYGNSGNTIYF	TGTGCCAGCAGTTACGGAAACTCTGGAAACACCATATATTTT
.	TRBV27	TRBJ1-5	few	CASRPGAPYHQPQHF	TGTGCCAGCCGCCCGGGGGCACCTTACCATCAGCCCCAGCATTTT
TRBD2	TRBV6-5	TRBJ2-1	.	CASSLSGVDEQFF	TGTGCCAGCAGTTTAAGCGGGGTCGATGAGCAGTTCTTC
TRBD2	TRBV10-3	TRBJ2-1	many	CATGIGGGYNEQFF	TGTGCCACCGGCATCGGGGGGGGTTACAATGAGCAGTTCTTC
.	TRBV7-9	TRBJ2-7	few	CASSLEVGGPYEQYF	TGTGCCAGCAGCTTAGAGGTGGGGGGTCCCTACGAGCAGTACTTC
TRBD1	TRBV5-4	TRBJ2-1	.	CASSSPPGQGNEQFF	TGTGCCAGCAGCTCACCTCCGGGACAGGGGAATGAGCAGTTCTTC
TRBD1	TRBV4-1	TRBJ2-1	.	CASSQEGPPTGYNEQFF	TGCGCCAGCAGCCAAGAAGGTCCCCCGACAGGGTACAATGAGCAGTTCTTC
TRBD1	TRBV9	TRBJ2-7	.	CASSETGGSYEQYF	TGTGCCAGCAGCGAGACAGGGGGCAGCTACGAGCAGTACTTC
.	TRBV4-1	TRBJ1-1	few	CASSQAQGFTEAFF	TGCGCCAGCAGCCAAGCCCAGGGCTTTACTGAAGCTTTCTTT
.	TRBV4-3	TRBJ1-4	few	CASSQEGGATNEKLFF	TGCGCCAGCAGCCAAGAGGGGGGGGCAACTAATGAAAAACTGTTTTTT
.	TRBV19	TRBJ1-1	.	CASSMWVYTEAFF	TGTGCCAGTAGTATGTGGGTGTACACTGAAGCTTTCTTT
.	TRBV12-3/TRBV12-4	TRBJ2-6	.	CASSRTEDNVLTF	TGTGCCAGCAGTAGGACAGAGGACAACGTCCTGACTTTC
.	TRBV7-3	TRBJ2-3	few	CASSPMGGQFDTQYF	TGTGCCAGCAGCCCAATGGGGGGACAGTTCGATACGCAGTATTTT
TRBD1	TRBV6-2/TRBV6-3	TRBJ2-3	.	CASRADRAKADTQYF	TGTGCCAGCAGAGCAGACAGGGCGAAGGCAGATACGCAGTATTTT
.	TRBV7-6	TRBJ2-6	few	CASSLATGPGANVLTF	TGTGCCAGCAGCTTAGCTACGGGACCTGGGGCCAACGTCCTGACTTTC
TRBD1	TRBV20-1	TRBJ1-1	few	CSAPPLGQMNTEAFF	TGCAGTGCTCCGCCATTGGGACAGATGAACACTGAAGCTTTCTTT
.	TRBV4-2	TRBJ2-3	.	CASSHPRESGTDTQYF	TGTGCCAGCAGCCACCCCAGGGAGTCGGGCACAGATACGCAGTATTTT
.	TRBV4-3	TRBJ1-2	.	CASSPPGGTYGYTF	TGCGCCAGCAGCCCCCCGGGAGGGACCTATGGCTACACCTTC